This T cell receptor (beta chain) stems from a study of shared clonotypes between healthy human individuals. Study-wide results and caveats: How much donors shared clonotypes was expected to be affected by sequencing depth. Larger estimated richness was generally seen in naive subsets than in memory subsets.

For this clone: No antigen is known for it.

Naive CD8 cells comprised CD45RO-negative, CCR7-positively selected cells, excluding terminally differentiated effector memory CD45RA+ cells. There were no recent acute infections or vaccinations among the donors, who were healthy HIV-negative adults. The assay ran at deep level. Using immunoSEQ multiplex PCR, the repertoire was profiled, and TCRdb retains in-frame clones only, with some absent. The profile shows more than 2 million clones, roughly 94% of them singletons. The CDR3 is 14 residues long. Between the trimmed V and J ends, which lost 1 base and 6 bases, there was a span of 11 bases. The germline gives CDR1 SGHVS, CDR2 FNYEAQ.

Specimen: naive CD8+ T cells sorted from blood. The receptor comes from a man in his late teens or twenties in good health. This chain uses TRBV7-6 with TRBJ2-3; D possibly uses TRBD1 or TRBD2 (5 bases each). DNA of the CDR3: TGTGCCAGCAGCTTAGTGCCAGAGGGGGATACGCAGTATTTT. Translating gives CASSLVPEGDTQYF.